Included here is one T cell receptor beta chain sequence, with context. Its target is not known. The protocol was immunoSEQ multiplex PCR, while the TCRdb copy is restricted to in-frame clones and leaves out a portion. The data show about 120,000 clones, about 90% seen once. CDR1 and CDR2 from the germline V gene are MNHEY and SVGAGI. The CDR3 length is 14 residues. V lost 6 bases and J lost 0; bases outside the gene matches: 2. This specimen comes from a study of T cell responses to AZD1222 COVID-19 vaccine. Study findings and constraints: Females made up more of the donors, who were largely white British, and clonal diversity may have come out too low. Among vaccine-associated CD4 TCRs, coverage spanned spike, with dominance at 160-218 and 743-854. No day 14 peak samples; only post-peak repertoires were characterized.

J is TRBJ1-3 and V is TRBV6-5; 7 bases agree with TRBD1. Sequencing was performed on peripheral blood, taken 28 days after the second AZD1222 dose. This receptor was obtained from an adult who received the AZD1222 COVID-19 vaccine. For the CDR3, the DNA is TGTGCCAGCAGGGGACAGTTCTCTGGAAACACCATATATTTT. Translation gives CASRGQFSGNTIYF.